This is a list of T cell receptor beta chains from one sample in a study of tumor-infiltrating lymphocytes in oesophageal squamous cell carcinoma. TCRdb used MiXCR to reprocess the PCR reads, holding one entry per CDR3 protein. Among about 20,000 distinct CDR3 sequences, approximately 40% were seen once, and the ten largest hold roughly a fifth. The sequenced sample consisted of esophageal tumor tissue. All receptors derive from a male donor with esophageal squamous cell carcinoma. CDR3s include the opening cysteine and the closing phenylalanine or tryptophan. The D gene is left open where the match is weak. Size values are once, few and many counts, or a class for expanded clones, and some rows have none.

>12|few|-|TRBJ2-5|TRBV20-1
TGCAGTGCTAGTCTTCCGGAAGAGACCCAGTACTTC
CSASLPEETQYF
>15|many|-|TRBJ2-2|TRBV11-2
TGTGCCAGCAGCTTAGGGCGGGGGCTAGTCGGGGAGCTGTTTTTT
CASSLGRGLVGELFF
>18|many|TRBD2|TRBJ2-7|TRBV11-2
TGTGCCAGCAGCTTAGGAGGACTAGCGGGAGGGCCTTACAATGAGCAGTACTTC
CASSLGGLAGGPYNEQYF
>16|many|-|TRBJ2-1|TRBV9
TGTGCCAGCAGCGTAGGGTCAGGGGGGGAAGGATCCGGGCAGTTCTTC
CASSVGSGGEGSGQFF
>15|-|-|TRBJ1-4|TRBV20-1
TGCAGTGCTAGAGATTATCGGAGACCTAATGAAAAACTGTTTTTT
CSARDYRRPNEKLFF
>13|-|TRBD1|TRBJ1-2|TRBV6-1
TGTGCCAGCACCATAGGGGGCGCGGTCGGCTACACCTTC
CASTIGGAVGYTF
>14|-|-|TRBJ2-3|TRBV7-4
TGTGCCAGCAGCTTTGAACTATCCACAGATACGCAGTATTTT
CASSFELSTDTQYF
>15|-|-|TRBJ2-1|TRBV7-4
TGTGCCAGCAGCTTAAGGTGGAGCTCCTACAATGAGCAGTTCTTC
CASSLRWSSYNEQFF
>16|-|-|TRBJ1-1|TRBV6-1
TGTGCCAGCAGCGTCAAACTAGCGGGAGACTACAATGAGCAGTTCTTT
CASSVKLAGDYNEQFF
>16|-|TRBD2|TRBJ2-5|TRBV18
TGTGCCAGCTCACCACCGGCTTTAGCGGGAGGGGAGACCCAGTACTTC
CASSPPALAGGETQYF
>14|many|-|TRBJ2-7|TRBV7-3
TGTGCCAGCAGCTTAGAGGGAGACTACAATGAGCAGTACTTC
CASSLEGDYNEQYF
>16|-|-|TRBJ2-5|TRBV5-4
TGTGCCAGCAGCTTGGGGCTATCTGGGCAGGGTGAGACCCAGTACTTC
CASSLGLSGQGETQYF
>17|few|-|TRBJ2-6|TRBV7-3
TGTGCCAGCAGCCCCGCCGGACGGGTCTCTGGGGCCAACGTCCTGACTTTC
CASSPAGRVSGANVLTF
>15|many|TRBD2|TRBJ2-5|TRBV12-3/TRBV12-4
TGTGCCAGCAGCTACCTCGGGGGGGCGGCTGGGACCCAGTACTTC
CASSYLGGAAGTQYF
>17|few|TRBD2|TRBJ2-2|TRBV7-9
TGTGCCAGCAGCTTCGGACTAGCGGGAGGAAGCACCGGGGAGCTGTTTTTT
CASSFGLAGGSTGELFF
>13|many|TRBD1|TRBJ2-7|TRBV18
TGTGCCAGCTCAAAAACAGGGGCCGACGGGCAGTACTTC
CASSKTGADGQYF
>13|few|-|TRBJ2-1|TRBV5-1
TGCGCCAGCAGCTTGGTAGCAAACCGCGAGCAGTTCTTC
CASSLVANREQFF
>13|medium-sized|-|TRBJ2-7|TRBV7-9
TGTGCCAGCAGCTCAAGCCAGGGGTACGAGCAGTACTTC
CASSSSQGYEQYF
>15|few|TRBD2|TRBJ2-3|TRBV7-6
TGTGCCAGCAGCTTAGAACCGGGACTACAGACTACGCAGTATTTT
CASSLEPGLQTTQYF
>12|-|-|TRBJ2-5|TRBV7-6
TGTGCCAGCAGCTTAGCGCATGTCACCCAGTACTTC
CASSLAHVTQYF